Listed below are T cell receptor beta chains from one sample, sequenced in a study of blood T cell repertoires in COVID-19. The data were produced by immunoSEQ multiplex PCR, yet TCRdb's version contains in-frame clones alone and is incomplete. Altogether over 200,000 clones are present, approximately 90% being singletons, with the ten largest covering 1.2%. Sequenced material: PBMCs or T cells enriched from blood (not recorded which). The receptors come from a man aged 25-45 years who had recovered from COVID-19. The CDR3 runs from the conserved cysteine through the conserved F or W. The D gene is left open where the match is weak. Size is omitted from some rows. Given values are once, few, many or a class for expanded clones.

D: NA
size: NA
V: TRBV30
J: TRBJ2-5
DNA: TGTGCCTGGTCAGGGGAATACCAAGAGACCCAGTACTTC
CDR3: CAWSGEYQETQYF

D: TRBD1
size: NA
V: TRBV7-9
J: TRBJ1-1
DNA: TGTGCCAGCAGCGGGGACAGGCTGATGAACACTGAAGCTTTCTTT
CDR3: CASSGDRLMNTEAFF

D: TRBD2
size: NA
V: TRBV28
J: TRBJ2-1
DNA: TGTGCCAGCAGTAAACTTGGACTAGCGGGACACTCCTACAATGAGCAGTTCTTC
CDR3: CASSKLGLAGHSYNEQFF

D: TRBD2
size: NA
V: TRBV27
J: TRBJ2-7
DNA: TGTGCCAGCAGTTACGGGGGGACCTACGAGCAGTACTTC
CDR3: CASSYGGTYEQYF

D: TRBD2
size: NA
V: TRBV30
J: TRBJ2-1
DNA: TGTGCCTGGAGTACTAGCGGGAGTTACAATGAGCAGTTCTTC
CDR3: CAWSTSGSYNEQFF

D: NA
size: NA
V: TRBV4-1
J: TRBJ1-5
DNA: TGCGCCAGCAGCCATACGGACAACTTTCAGCCCCAGCATTTT
CDR3: CASSHTDNFQPQHF

D: TRBD1
size: NA
V: TRBV15
J: TRBJ2-2
DNA: TGTGCCACCAGCAGGGAGACAGGGCCGAACACCGGGGAGCTGTTTTTT
CDR3: CATSRETGPNTGELFF

D: NA
size: once
V: TRBV9
J: TRBJ2-3
DNA: TGTGCCAGCCGCGGGGCTGCAGATACGCAGTATTTT
CDR3: CASRGAADTQYF

D: NA
size: NA
V: TRBV28
J: TRBJ2-1
DNA: TGTGCCAGCAGTCCCTTACTTGGGGGGAGTGGCGGGCAGTTCTTC
CDR3: CASSPLLGGSGGQFF

D: NA
size: NA
V: TRBV7-2
J: TRBJ1-5
DNA: TGTGCCAGCAGCTTAGTGTGGCAGGGCTCCCATAGCAATCAGCCCCAGCATTTT
CDR3: CASSLVWQGSHSNQPQHF

D: TRBD1
size: NA
V: TRBV5-1
J: TRBJ1-2
DNA: TGCGCCAGCAGCTGGACAGGGTCCGACTACTATGGCTACACCTTC
CDR3: CASSWTGSDYYGYTF

D: NA
size: NA
V: TRBV5-6
J: TRBJ1-5
DNA: TGTGCCAGCAGCTCCAGGGGTCGAAGCAATCAGCCCCAGCATTTT
CDR3: CASSSRGRSNQPQHF

D: TRBD1
size: NA
V: TRBV7-8
J: TRBJ2-7
DNA: TGTGCCAGCAGCCGAATATCGACAGGGGGCAGCTCCTACGAGCAGTACTTC
CDR3: CASSRISTGGSSYEQYF

D: NA
size: NA
V: TRBV20-1
J: TRBJ1-4
DNA: TGCAGTGCTAGTGGACAGTATAATGAAAAACTGTTTTTT
CDR3: CSASGQYNEKLFF

D: NA
size: NA
V: TRBV5-4
J: TRBJ2-1
DNA: TGTGCCAGCACCCAGGGGACTACTAGAGTTGAGCAGTTCTTC
CDR3: CASTQGTTRVEQFF

D: TRBD2
size: NA
V: TRBV9
J: TRBJ2-3
DNA: TGTGCCAGCAGCCCCGGGGGACTAGCGAAGGATACGCAGTATTTT
CDR3: CASSPGGLAKDTQYF

D: TRBD1
size: NA
V: TRBV4-1
J: TRBJ1-4
DNA: TGCGCCAGCAGCCAGGCAGGGGGCTGGGAAAAACTGTTTTTT
CDR3: CASSQAGGWEKLFF

D: NA
size: NA
V: TRBV6-6
J: TRBJ1-5
DNA: TGTGCCAGCAGTTACTCTGGGCAGGGTGTGGGGCAGCCCCAGCATTTT
CDR3: CASSYSGQGVGQPQHF

D: NA
size: NA
V: TRBV21-1
J: TRBJ1-4
DNA: TGTGCCAGCAGCAAAGAGGGCGGGGGTTGGGAAAAACTGTTTTTT
CDR3: CASSKEGGGWEKLFF

D: TRBD2
size: NA
V: TRBV6-2/TRBV6-3
J: TRBJ2-3
DNA: TGTGCCAGCAGCAACGCGGAGTTTCCGGGGGGGAGCACAGATACGCAGTATTTT
CDR3: CASSNAEFPGGSTDTQYF

D: TRBD1
size: NA
V: TRBV5-8
J: TRBJ1-2
DNA: TGTGCCAGCAGCTCCAGGGACAGGGCCTTCACCTATGGCTACACCTTC
CDR3: CASSSRDRAFTYGYTF

D: TRBD2
size: NA
V: TRBV27
J: TRBJ2-7
DNA: TGTGCCAGCAGTTTCTCCCCATACCGGGGGGGCTCCTACGAGCAGTACTTC
CDR3: CASSFSPYRGGSYEQYF

D: TRBD1
size: NA
V: TRBV6-4
J: TRBJ2-7
DNA: TGTGCCAGCAGTGTGGACAGGGATGGCGAGCAGTACTTC
CDR3: CASSVDRDGEQYF

D: NA
size: NA
V: TRBV6-5
J: TRBJ2-3
DNA: TGTGCCAGCAGTCCTGGAAGCGCCACTACGCAGTATTTT
CDR3: CASSPGSATTQYF

D: NA
size: NA
V: TRBV6-2/TRBV6-3
J: TRBJ2-7
DNA: TGTGCCAGCAGTTGGCCAGGGAACTACGAGCAGTACTTC
CDR3: CASSWPGNYEQYF

D: TRBD1
size: NA
V: TRBV30
J: TRBJ2-1
DNA: TGTGCCTGGAGGGGGGACAGGGTGCAGTTCTTC
CDR3: CAWRGDRVQFF

D: TRBD2
size: NA
V: TRBV15
J: TRBJ2-1
DNA: TGTGCCACCAGCAGAGCGGCGAGGCTAGCGGGCAATGAGCAGTTCTTC
CDR3: CATSRAARLAGNEQFF

D: TRBD2
size: NA
V: TRBV7-2
J: TRBJ2-1
DNA: TGTGCCAGCAGCCCAACCCTTTCTAGCGGACCCTACAATGAGCAGTTCTTC
CDR3: CASSPTLSSGPYNEQFF

D: NA
size: NA
V: TRBV10-1
J: TRBJ2-2
DNA: TGCGCCAGCAGCGAAAAGGGACTCGGAAACAGGGAGCTGTTTTTT
CDR3: CASSEKGLGNRELFF

D: TRBD2
size: NA
V: TRBV5-1
J: TRBJ2-1
DNA: TGCGCCAGCAGCTTGAACATCGGGACTAGGGGTTTTTTGCATGAGCAGTTCTTC
CDR3: CASSLNIGTRGFLHEQFF

D: NA
size: NA
V: TRBV25-1
J: TRBJ1-6
DNA: TGTGCCAGCAACCAGGGTGGCTCCTATAATTCACCCCTCCACTTT
CDR3: CASNQGGSYNSPLHF

D: TRBD1
size: NA
V: TRBV27
J: TRBJ1-4
DNA: TGTGCCAGCAGTTTAAGCTCCGACAGGGGGCGACAACTGTTTTTT
CDR3: CASSLSSDRGRQLFF

D: NA
size: NA
V: TRBV18
J: TRBJ1-5
DNA: TGTGCCAGCTCGCCAGAGTTTCATAGCAATCAGCCCCAGCATTTT
CDR3: CASSPEFHSNQPQHF

D: NA
size: NA
V: TRBV5-4
J: TRBJ1-1
DNA: TGTGCCAGCAGCCCGGGGGGGCAGGAGGAACGTAAAGCTTTCTTT
CDR3: CASSPGGQEERKAFF

D: TRBD1
size: NA
V: TRBV4-1
J: TRBJ1-1
DNA: TGCGCCAGCAGCCAAGTTAGGACAGGGAGGACTGAAGCTTTCTTT
CDR3: CASSQVRTGRTEAFF

D: NA
size: NA
V: TRBV5-6
J: TRBJ2-5
DNA: TGTGCCAGCAGCTCGGGCGGACTGTCCCAGTACTTC
CDR3: CASSSGGLSQYF

D: TRBD1
size: NA
V: TRBV4-3
J: TRBJ1-2
DNA: TGCGCCAGCAGCCAAGCCGGGACAGGTGGTTTATACTATGGCTACACCTTC
CDR3: CASSQAGTGGLYYGYTF

D: TRBD2
size: NA
V: TRBV6-5
J: TRBJ2-7
DNA: TGTGCCAGCAGTTACTCAGCTAGCGGGGGAACCTACGAGCAGTACTTC
CDR3: CASSYSASGGTYEQYF

D: NA
size: NA
V: TRBV2
J: TRBJ1-5
DNA: TGTGCCAGCAGTGGCGGTTCGAGACGGTCGGGGAATCAGCCCCAGCATTTT
CDR3: CASSGGSRRSGNQPQHF

D: TRBD1
size: NA
V: TRBV30
J: TRBJ1-1
DNA: TGTGCCTGGAGCGGACAGGGCTACACTGAAGCTTTCTTT
CDR3: CAWSGQGYTEAFF

D: NA
size: NA
V: TRBV5-1
J: TRBJ1-3
DNA: TGCGCCAGCAGCTCTAGCGGGGGGAGCTCTGGAAACACCATATATTTT
CDR3: CASSSSGGSSGNTIYF

D: NA
size: NA
V: TRBV11-1
J: TRBJ2-7
DNA: TGTGCCAGCAGCGCCGGACAGGGAGGGTACGAGCAGTACTTC
CDR3: CASSAGQGGYEQYF

D: TRBD2
size: NA
V: TRBV3-1/TRBV3-2
J: TRBJ2-1
DNA: TGTGCCAGCAGCCAATACGAACTAGCGGGAGTCGGTGAGCAGTTCTTC
CDR3: CASSQYELAGVGEQFF

D: TRBD1
size: NA
V: TRBV4-1
J: TRBJ1-4
DNA: TGCGCCAGCAGCCAACCGACAGGGGGAGAAAAACTGTTTTTT
CDR3: CASSQPTGGEKLFF

D: TRBD2
size: NA
V: TRBV6-2/TRBV6-3
J: TRBJ2-1
DNA: TGTGCCAGCAGTCCGATACGGACTAGCGTAGGTGAGCAGTTCTTC
CDR3: CASSPIRTSVGEQFF

D: TRBD1
size: NA
V: TRBV2
J: TRBJ1-2
DNA: TGTGCCAGCACCGGGACAGTCTATGGCTACACCTTC
CDR3: CASTGTVYGYTF

D: NA
size: NA
V: TRBV2
J: TRBJ1-1
DNA: TGTGCCAGCAATGTTGCGGGGGCTGAAGCTTTCTTT
CDR3: CASNVAGAEAFF

D: NA
size: NA
V: TRBV15
J: TRBJ1-1
DNA: TGTGCCACCAGCAGAGTCGCGGGGGTTACTGAAGCTTTCTTT
CDR3: CATSRVAGVTEAFF

D: NA
size: NA
V: TRBV4-3
J: TRBJ1-3
DNA: TGCGCCAGCAGCCAAGACCCCTACGGGGGAAATGGAAACACCATATATTTT
CDR3: CASSQDPYGGNGNTIYF

D: NA
size: once
V: TRBV27
J: TRBJ1-5
DNA: TGTGCCAGCAGTTCCAGGGAAGAAAGCAATCAGCCCCAGCATTTT
CDR3: CASSSREESNQPQHF

D: NA
size: NA
V: TRBV7-2
J: TRBJ2-7
DNA: TGTGCCAGCAGCTCCAGGGGCCAGGAGGCTCAGTACTTC
CDR3: CASSSRGQEAQYF

D: TRBD1
size: NA
V: TRBV7-9
J: TRBJ2-1
DNA: TGTGCGTCACAGGGGGACTACAATGAGCAGTTCTTC
CDR3: CASQGDYNEQFF

D: NA
size: NA
V: TRBV27
J: TRBJ2-7
DNA: TGTGCCAGCAGTTCGGGACTTAGCTCCTACGAGCAGTACTTC
CDR3: CASSSGLSSYEQYF

D: NA
size: NA
V: TRBV5-1
J: TRBJ2-3
DNA: TGCGCCAGCAGCTTGGGGATTAGCGGTGGACCCACAGATACGCAGTATTTT
CDR3: CASSLGISGGPTDTQYF

D: NA
size: NA
V: TRBV5-1
J: TRBJ2-7
DNA: TGCGCCAGCAGTGATGGGGGCCTATCCTACGAGCAGTACTTC
CDR3: CASSDGGLSYEQYF